This T cell receptor beta chain was recovered during a study of OX40 agonist ivuxolimab in advanced cancers. Study overall: The patients' treatment was ivuxolimab, an agonistic anti-OX40 (CD134) antibody. Findings of the study overall: Among some nonresponders, normalized T-cell clonal expansion was also low. Patients who responded partially at 0.1-3.0 mg/kg showed clonal expansion ranking among the lowest.

Germline assignment: CDR1 SGHDT and CDR2 YYEEEE. With 2 bases clipped from V and 8 bases from J, the junction kept 10 bases outside the gene matches. There are 16 residues in the CDR3. On this clone itself: Its antigen is still unknown.

This table comes from immunoSEQ multiplex PCR, and its TCRdb copy is limited to in-frame clones, with some not included. The table shows over 60,000 clones, with 84% occurring only once. This chain connects TRBV5-6 to TRBJ1-2, with 12 bases matching TRBD1. The clonotype comes from an adult with an advanced solid tumor such as melanoma, head and neck, liver or kidney cancer. Sequences were derived from CD4+ or CD8+ T cells sorted from blood, sampled in a trial of the OX40 agonist ivuxolimab. The CDR3 sequence: CASSLNQGQGAQGYTF. In DNA, the CDR3 is TGTGCCAGCAGCTTAAACCAGGGACAGGGGGCGCAGGGCTACACCTTC.